The text below deals with one T cell receptor beta chain. Authors' processing steps: Amplification with reference gene primers provided the estimates of nucleated cell counts. Some clones are missing from TCRdb's copy, which holds only in-frame ones; the method was immunoSEQ multiplex PCR. Clone size and V and J calls were adopted from that table, with D and trimming inferred from the DNA. The table includes 250,000 to 300,000 clones, 65% to 90% detected once. The source of the sample is a study of blood T cell repertoires in COVID-19. Study as a whole: COVID-19 samples collected from the United States, Italy and Spain covered acute and convalescent phases. From T cells, B-cell-depleted T cells, or PBMCs came the material, which was cDNA or gDNA.

The CDR3 length is 19 residues. Per germline, CDR1 SGHTS and CDR2 YDEGEE. The ends lost 0 bases at V and 5 bases at J; junction bases unmatched: 16. The V gene is TRBV5-8, the J gene TRBJ2-1, with 8 bases that match TRBD2. This clonotype originated in a man aged 50 to 60 with active or convalescent COVID-19. Sequenced: peripheral blood. The DNA of the CDR3 is TGTGCCAGCAGCTTGGCCCCTCTGTGGCGGGAGGACCTAAACAATGAGCAGTTCTTC. It encodes CASSLAPLWREDLNNEQFF.